The 24 T cell receptor beta chains below were found in one sample sequenced in a study of PD-1 blockade in classical Hodgkin lymphoma. Each and every patient relapsed after autologous stem cell transplantation, and patients got differing brentuximab vedotin exposure. Some clones are missing from TCRdb's copy, which holds only in-frame ones; the method was immunoSEQ multiplex PCR. In the table there are approximately 89,000 clones, 65% to 85% of which are singletons. The material was peripheral blood mononuclear cells (PBMCs), obtained at baseline. The receptors come from a human donor with classical Hodgkin lymphoma.

This rearrangement joins TRBV19 to TRBJ1-2; D uncertain. Germline loops: CDR1 LNHDA, CDR2 SQIVND (reference sequence). The V end lost 2 bases, the J end lost 0 bases, and 10 bases lay between the germline ends. This CDR3 comprises 15 residues. CDR3 sequence: CASSILDGTNYGYTF. The CDR3, as DNA: TGTGCCAGTAGTATATTGGACGGGACTAACTATGGCTACACCTTC.

This clone was detected only once. The gene calls are TRBV10-3 and TRBJ2-1; D is possibly TRBD2 (6 bases). Trimming removed 2 bases from V and 6 bases from J, with 17 bases in between. The CDR3 sequence is 16 residues long. Germline V CDR1 and CDR2: ENHRY, SYGVKD. This chain's CDR3 is CAISEHLEGSINEQFF. The CDR3 coding sequence is TGTGCCATCAGTGAGCACCTGGAGGGAAGCATCAATGAGCAGTTCTTC.

V is TRBV6-5 and J is TRBJ1-4; D uncertain. This CDR3 is 16 amino acids long. Trimming stripped 2 bases from V and 5 bases from J, with 15 bases between. Germline CDR1 and CDR2: MNHEY and SVGAGI. The CDR3 here is CASSYSDPGRNEKLFF. For the CDR3, the DNA is TGTGCCAGCAGTTACAGCGATCCGGGCCGGAATGAAAAACTGTTTTTT.

The chain carries TRBV28 and TRBJ2-1; TRBD1 matches at 7 bases. Germline V CDR1 and CDR2: MDHEN, SYDVKM. The CDR3 consists of 15 residues. V lost 5 bases, J lost 4 bases, and 8 bases stayed unmatched. CDR3 sequence: CASSEGGQNYNEQFF. CDR3 sequence (DNA): TGTGCCAGCAGTGAAGGGGGACAGAATTACAATGAGCAGTTCTTC.

This clone was recorded only once. The CDR3 bases are TGCGCCAGCACCACGGGAGATCCGGCCGGGGAGCTGTTTTTT. It specifies CASTTGDPAGELFF. V is TRBV10-1 and J is TRBJ2-2; possibly TRBD2 for D (6 bases). Germline V lookup: CDR1 WNHNN, CDR2 SYGVQD (reference sequence). V lost 7 bases and J 6 bases, leaving 15 bases between the germline ends. The CDR3 is made up of 14 amino acids.

This chain uses TRBV7-8 with TRBJ2-7, with 16 bases aligning to TRBD2. V gave up 5 bases and J gave up 5 bases; unmatched junction bases: 3. Germline V CDR1 and CDR2: SGHVS, FQNEAQ. The CDR3 covers 15 residues. The CDR3 protein is CASSPGLAGGDEQYF. CDR3 DNA: TGTGCCAGCAGCCCGGGACTAGCGGGAGGGGACGAGCAGTACTTC. The whole variable domain, remainder taken from reference TRBV7-8 and TRBJ2-7, is GAGVSQSPRYKVAKRGQDVALRCDPISGHVSLFWYQQALGQGPEFLTYFQNEAQLDKSGLPSDRFFAERPEGSVSTLKIQRTQQEDSAVYLCASSPGLAGGDEQYFGPGTRLTVT.

This chain joins TRBV5-4 and TRBJ2-7; perhaps TRBD1 as D (5 bases). CDR1 SGHNT and CDR2 YYREEE come from the germline V gene (reference sequence). The CDR3 runs 16 residues. V was clipped by 0 bases and J by 0 bases, with 13 bases between them. The DNA of the CDR3 is TGTGCCAGCAGCTTGGGGGGCCGGCAGACCTCCTACGAGCAGTACTTC. It yields the protein CASSLGGRQTSYEQYF.

V is TRBV9 and J is TRBJ1-5; D gene uncertain. The germline CDR1 and CDR2 sequences are SGDLS and YYNGEE. V was clipped by 0 bases and J by 4 bases, with 11 bases between them. The CDR3 consists of 15 residues. The CDR3 DNA sequence: TGTGCCAGCAGCGTAGGATCTGCTTTTAATCAGCCCCAGCATTTT. Protein: CASSVGSAFNQPQHF.

CDR3 in amino acids: CASSLGGGSGADTQYF. The DNA of the CDR3 is TGTGCCAGCAGCTTAGGGGGCGGGAGTGGGGCAGATACGCAGTATTTT. This sequence joins TRBV7-2 and TRBJ2-3, with TRBD2 matching 7 bases. The CDR3 is made up of 16 amino acids. The V gene's germline CDR1 is SGHTA and CDR2 FQGNSA. Germline trimming cut 1 base from V and 4 bases from J; bases unmatched to any gene: 8.

The chain has TRBV19 and TRBJ2-7, with 8 bases fitting TRBD1. V trimming: 6 bases; J trimming: 4 bases; junction bases outside the gene matches: 11. The CDR3 is 15 residues long. Germline CDR1 LNHDA, CDR2 SQIVND (reference sequence). CDR3 in amino acids: CASRAAGQARYEQYF. The CDR3 region has the DNA TGTGCCAGTAGAGCCGCGGGACAGGCGAGATACGAGCAGTACTTC.

Here the CDR3 reads CAWGGGGTQYF. CDR3 nucleotides: TGTGCCTGGGGGGGAGGTGGTACGCAGTATTTT. The chain joins TRBV30 to TRBJ2-3, with D perhaps matching TRBD2 (6 bases). Germline CDR1 reads GTSNPN; CDR2 reads SVGIG (reference sequence). This CDR3 has 11 residues. V was pared by 5 bases and J by 8 bases, with 11 bases between.

The CDR3 sequence: CASSPSGGNYEQYF. Here the CDR3 DNA reads TGTGCCAGCAGCCCCTCAGGGGGCAACTACGAGCAGTACTTC. This rearrangement joins TRBV7-9 to TRBJ2-7; TRBD1 agrees at 8 bases. This CDR3 spans 14 amino acids. With 5 bases clipped from V and 3 bases from J, the junction kept 6 bases outside the gene matches. Per the germline V gene, CDR1 is SEHNR and CDR2 is FQNEAQ (reference sequence). Combining the CDR3 with reference TRBV7-9 and TRBJ2-7 gives the whole variable domain DTGVSQNPRHKITKRGQNVTFRCDPISEHNRLYWYRQTLGQGPEFLTYFQNEAQLEKSRLLSDRFSAERPKGSFSTLEIQRTEQGDSAMYLCASSPSGGNYEQYFGPGTRLTVT.

The chain recombines TRBV28 with TRBJ1-5; the D gene is possibly TRBD1 (6 bases). V gave up 6 bases and J gave up 3 bases, with 12 bases separating them. The germline V gene has CDR1 MDHEN and CDR2 SYDVKM. The CDR3 consists of 14 residues. The CDR3: CASRLGGLNQPQHF. The CDR3 region has the DNA TGTGCCAGCAGACTAGGGGGACTCAATCAGCCCCAGCATTTT. Looking up the rest from reference TRBV28 and TRBJ1-5 gives the full variable domain: DVKVTQSSRYLVKRTGEKVFLECVQDMDHENMFWYRQDPGLGLRLIYFSYDVKMKEKGDIPEGYSVSREKKERFSLILESASTNQTSMYLCASRLGGLNQPQHFGDGTRLSIL.

The rearrangement joins TRBV7-9 to TRBJ2-1; 9 bases map to TRBD2. This CDR3 comprises 12 residues. With V trimmed by 5 bases and J by 16 bases, 9 bases remained unmatched. The V gene's germline CDR1 is SEHNR and CDR2 FQNEAQ (reference sequence). The CDR3 bases are TGTGCCAGCAGCCCCGCGGGACTAGCACACTTCTTC. Its protein is CASSPAGLAHFF.

J is TRBJ2-7 and V is TRBV5-1; 10 nucleotides align to TRBD1. CDR1 is SGHRS and CDR2 is YFSETQ in the germline V gene. With V trimmed by 4 bases and J by 4 bases, 5 bases remained unmatched. This CDR3 contains 14 residues. The CDR3 sequence is CASSKPGQGYEQYF. The CDR3 DNA reads TGCGCCAGCAGCAAGCCGGGACAGGGGTACGAGCAGTACTTC.

V is TRBV30 and J is TRBJ2-1; D remains ambiguous. The CDR3 totals 13 residues. Trimming pared 5 bases from V and 9 bases from J, leaving 17 bases between. The germline V gene encodes CDR1 GTSNPN and CDR2 SVGIG (reference sequence). In DNA form, the CDR3 reads TGTGCCTGGGCCTCGAGCTCAATCAGTGAGCAGTTCTTC. Its translation: CAWASSSISEQFF.

The V and J genes are TRBV6-1 and TRBJ2-5; 13 bases map to TRBD2. This CDR3 comprises 16 residues. Germline CDR1 and CDR2: MNHNS and SASEGT. J lost 4 bases, V lost 4 bases, and 6 bases had no gene match. The CDR3 loop reads CASSAGLAGQGETQYF. The CDR3 DNA is TGTGCCAGCAGTGCGGGACTAGCGGGACAGGGAGAGACCCAGTACTTC.

This chain uses TRBV5-6 with TRBJ1-5, with D possibly TRBD1 on 5 matching bases. Germline V lookup: CDR1 SGHDT, CDR2 YYEEEE. The V end was cut by 3 bases, the J end by 8 bases, with 21 bases between. This CDR3 contains 16 residues. CDR3 sequence: CASSSRRGLPPEPQHF. CDR3 DNA: TGTGCCAGCAGCTCCCGGCGGGGACTACCCCCCGAGCCCCAGCATTTT. The full variable domain, completed using reference TRBV5-6 and TRBJ1-5, is DAGVTQSPTHLIKTRGQQVTLRCSPKSGHDTVSWYQQALGQGPQFIFQYYEEEERQRGNFPDRFSGHQFPNYSSELNVNALLLGDSALYLCASSSRRGLPPEPQHFGDGTRLSIL.

The gene calls are TRBV5-1 and TRBJ2-1; D not resolved. The V and J ends lost 4 bases and 6 bases respectively, with 14 bases between them. CDR3 size: 14 residues. CDR1 and CDR2 (germline): SGHRS, YFSETQ. CDR3 residues: CASSLAVQRNEQFF. The DNA of the CDR3 is TGCGCCAGCAGCCTGGCGGTCCAACGCAATGAGCAGTTCTTC.

The chain joins TRBV30 to TRBJ1-1; tentatively, D is TRBD1 (5 bases). V lost 6 bases and J lost 6, with 14 bases in between. The germline V gene encodes CDR1 GTSNPN and CDR2 SVGIG (reference sequence). The CDR3 has 12 residues. CDR3 protein: CACEGETAEAFF. Written as DNA, the CDR3 is TGTGCCTGCGAAGGGGAGACGGCTGAAGCTTTCTTT.

The chain employs TRBV5-1 and TRBJ2-2; 9 bases agree with TRBD2. This CDR3 region has 17 residues. Germline V gives CDR1 SGHRS, CDR2 YFSETQ. The J segment lost 4 bases and the V segment lost 4 bases, leaving 11 bases of the junction unmatched. CDR3 DNA: TGCGCCAGCAGCCCGGGCGCAGGACTAGCGTCCACCGGGGAGCTGTTTTTT. This gives the protein CASSPGAGLASTGELFF.

The chain carries TRBV5-6 and TRBJ1-1; D is possibly TRBD1 (5 bases). CDR1 and CDR2 (germline): SGHDT, YYEEEE. This CDR3 comprises 15 residues. The V end was cut by 4 bases, the J end by 3 bases, with 16 bases between. CDR3 nucleotides: TGTGCCAGCAGCCCAAACGGGGGTCCGGACACTGAAGCTTTCTTT. Translation: CASSPNGGPDTEAFF.

The chain couples TRBV2 to TRBJ1-5; D perhaps matches TRBD1 (6 bases). Germline lookup yields CDR1 SNHLY and CDR2 FYNNEI. Trimming removed 4 bases from V and 4 bases from J, with 11 bases in between. The CDR3 spans 14 residues. The chain's CDR3 is CASSASTGNQPQHF. As DNA, the CDR3 is TGTGCCAGCAGTGCATCCACAGGGAATCAGCCCCAGCATTTT.

V usage is TRBV7-9 and J usage is TRBJ2-1, with unresolved D. In germline, CDR1 is SEHNR, CDR2 FQNEAQ (reference sequence). Trimming took 3 bases from V and 8 from J, leaving 14 bases between them. The CDR3 loop spans 14 amino acids. CDR3 sequence: CASSFSARLDEQFF. DNA of the CDR3: TGTGCCAGCAGCTTTTCGGCCCGCTTGGATGAGCAGTTCTTC.